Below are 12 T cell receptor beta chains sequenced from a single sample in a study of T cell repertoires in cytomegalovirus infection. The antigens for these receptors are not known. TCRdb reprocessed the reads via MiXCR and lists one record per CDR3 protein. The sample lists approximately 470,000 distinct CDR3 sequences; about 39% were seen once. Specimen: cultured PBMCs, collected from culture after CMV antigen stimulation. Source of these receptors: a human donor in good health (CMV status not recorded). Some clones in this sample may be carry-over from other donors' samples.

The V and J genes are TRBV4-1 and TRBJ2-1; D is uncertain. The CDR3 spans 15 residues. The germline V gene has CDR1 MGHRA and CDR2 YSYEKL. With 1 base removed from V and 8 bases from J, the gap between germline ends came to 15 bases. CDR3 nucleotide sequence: TGCGCCAGCAGCCAAGCGGTCGGAGCTTTCGATGAGCAGTTCTTC. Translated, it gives CASSQAVGAFDEQFF.

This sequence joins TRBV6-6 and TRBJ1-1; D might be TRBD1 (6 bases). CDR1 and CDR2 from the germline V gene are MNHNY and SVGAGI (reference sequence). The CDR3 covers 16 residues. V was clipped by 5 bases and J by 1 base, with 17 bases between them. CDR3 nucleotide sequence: TGTGCCAGCAGTGCACTCCAGGGGCCGGGGAACACTGAAGCTTTCTTT. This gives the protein CASSALQGPGNTEAFF.

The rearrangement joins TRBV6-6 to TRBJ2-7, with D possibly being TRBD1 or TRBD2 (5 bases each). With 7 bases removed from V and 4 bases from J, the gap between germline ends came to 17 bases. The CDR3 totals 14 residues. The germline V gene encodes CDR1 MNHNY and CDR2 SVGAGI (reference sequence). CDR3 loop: CASISRGPPYEQYF. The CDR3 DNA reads TGTGCCAGCATTTCCCGGGGACCTCCTTACGAGCAGTACTTC.

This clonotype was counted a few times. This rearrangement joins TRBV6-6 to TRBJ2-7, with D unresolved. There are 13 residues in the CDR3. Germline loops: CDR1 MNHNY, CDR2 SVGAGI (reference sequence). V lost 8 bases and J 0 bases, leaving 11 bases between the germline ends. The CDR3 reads CASGYGDSYEQYF. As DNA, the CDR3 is TGTGCCAGCGGGTATGGAGACTCCTACGAGCAGTACTTC.

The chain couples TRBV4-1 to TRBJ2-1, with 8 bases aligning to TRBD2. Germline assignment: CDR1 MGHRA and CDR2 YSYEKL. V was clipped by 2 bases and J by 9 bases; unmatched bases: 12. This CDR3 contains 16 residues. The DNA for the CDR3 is TGCGCCAGCAGCCAACGCGGGACTAGGGGTAGGTCTGAGCAGTTCTTC. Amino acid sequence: CASSQRGTRGRSEQFF.

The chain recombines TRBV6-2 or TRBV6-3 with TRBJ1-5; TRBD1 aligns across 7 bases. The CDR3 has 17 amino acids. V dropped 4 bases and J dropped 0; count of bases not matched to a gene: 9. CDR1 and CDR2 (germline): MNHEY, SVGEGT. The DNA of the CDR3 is TGTGCCAGCAGTTCGCGGACAGGCAGAAATAGCAATCAGCCCCAGCATTTT. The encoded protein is CASSSRTGRNSNQPQHF.

The CDR3 DNA reads TGCAGTGCTAGAGATCGAAGGGGGGTCTATGGCTACACCTTC. Its translation is CSARDRRGVYGYTF. The chain links TRBV20-1 to TRBJ1-2; perhaps TRBD1 as D (6 bases). Germline CDR1 reads DFQATT; CDR2 reads SNEGSKA (reference sequence). V lost 0 bases and J lost 4, with 12 bases in between. The CDR3 spans 14 residues.

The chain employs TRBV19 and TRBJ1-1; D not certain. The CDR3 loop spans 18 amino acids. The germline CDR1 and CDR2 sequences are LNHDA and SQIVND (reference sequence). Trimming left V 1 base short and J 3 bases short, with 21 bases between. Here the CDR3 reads CASSIGPAGSFEDTEAFF. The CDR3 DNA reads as TGTGCCAGTAGTATAGGTCCGGCGGGGAGTTTTGAGGACACTGAAGCTTTCTTT.

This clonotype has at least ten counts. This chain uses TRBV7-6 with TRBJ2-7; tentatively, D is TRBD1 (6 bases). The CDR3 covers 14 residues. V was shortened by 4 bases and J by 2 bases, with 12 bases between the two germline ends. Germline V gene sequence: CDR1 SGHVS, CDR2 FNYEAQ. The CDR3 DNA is TGTGCCAGCAGCTCCTTGACAGGAGCCTACGAGCAGTACTTC. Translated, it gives CASSSLTGAYEQYF.

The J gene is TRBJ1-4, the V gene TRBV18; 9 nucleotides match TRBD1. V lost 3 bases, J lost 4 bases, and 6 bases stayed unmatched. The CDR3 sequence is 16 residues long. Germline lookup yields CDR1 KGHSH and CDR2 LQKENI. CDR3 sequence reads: CASSPDRGDHNEKLFF. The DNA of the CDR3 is TGTGCCAGCTCACCGGACAGGGGCGATCATAATGAAAAACTGTTTTTT.

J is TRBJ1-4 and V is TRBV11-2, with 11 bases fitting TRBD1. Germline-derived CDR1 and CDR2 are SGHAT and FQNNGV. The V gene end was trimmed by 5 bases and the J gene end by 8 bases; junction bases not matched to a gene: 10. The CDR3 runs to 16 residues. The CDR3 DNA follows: TGTGCCAGCAGCCCCTTGGGGACAGGGGGTTTCGAAAAACTGTTTTTT. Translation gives CASSPLGTGGFEKLFF.

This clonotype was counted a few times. CDR3 in amino acids: CASSLVATYNEQFF. The CDR3 coding sequence is TGTGCCAGCAGCTTAGTGGCTACCTACAATGAGCAGTTCTTC. This chain links TRBV7-2 with TRBJ2-1; D is unclear. From germline, CDR1 is SGHTA and CDR2 FQGNSA. This CDR3 has 14 amino acids. Trimming left V 1 base short and J 2 bases short, with 6 bases between.